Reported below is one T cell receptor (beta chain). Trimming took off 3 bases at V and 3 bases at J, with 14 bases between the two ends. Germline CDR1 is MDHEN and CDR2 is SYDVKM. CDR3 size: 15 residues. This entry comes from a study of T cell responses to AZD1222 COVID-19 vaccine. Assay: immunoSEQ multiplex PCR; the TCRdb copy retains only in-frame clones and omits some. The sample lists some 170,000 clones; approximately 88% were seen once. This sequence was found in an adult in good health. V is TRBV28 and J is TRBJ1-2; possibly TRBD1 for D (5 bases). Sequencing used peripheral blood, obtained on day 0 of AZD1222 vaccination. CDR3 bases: TGTGCCAGCAGTTTTCTCCCAGGGTGGGACTATGGCTACACCTTC. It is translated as CASSFLPGWDYGYTF.